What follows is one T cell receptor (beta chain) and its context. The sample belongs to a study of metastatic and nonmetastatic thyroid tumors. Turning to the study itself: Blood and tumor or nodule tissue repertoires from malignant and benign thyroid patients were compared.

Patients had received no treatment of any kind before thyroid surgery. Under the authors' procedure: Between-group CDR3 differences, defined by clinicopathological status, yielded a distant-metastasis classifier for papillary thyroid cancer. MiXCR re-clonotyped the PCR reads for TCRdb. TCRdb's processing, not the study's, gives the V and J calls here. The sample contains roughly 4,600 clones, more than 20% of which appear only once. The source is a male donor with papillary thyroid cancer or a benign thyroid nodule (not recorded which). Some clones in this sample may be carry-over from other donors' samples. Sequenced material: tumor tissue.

The CDR3 DNA is TGTGCCAGCAGTTTCCGGGGTGGGGGCGATTTGCCCTACAATGAGCAGTTCTTC. It specifies CASSFRGGGDLPYNEQFF. The rearrangement uses TRBV28 and TRBJ2-1, with a weak D call TRBD1 (6 bases). CDR3 length: 18 residues. Trimming took 3 bases from V and 2 from J, leaving 20 bases between them. Germline V CDR1 and CDR2: MDHEN, SYDVKM.